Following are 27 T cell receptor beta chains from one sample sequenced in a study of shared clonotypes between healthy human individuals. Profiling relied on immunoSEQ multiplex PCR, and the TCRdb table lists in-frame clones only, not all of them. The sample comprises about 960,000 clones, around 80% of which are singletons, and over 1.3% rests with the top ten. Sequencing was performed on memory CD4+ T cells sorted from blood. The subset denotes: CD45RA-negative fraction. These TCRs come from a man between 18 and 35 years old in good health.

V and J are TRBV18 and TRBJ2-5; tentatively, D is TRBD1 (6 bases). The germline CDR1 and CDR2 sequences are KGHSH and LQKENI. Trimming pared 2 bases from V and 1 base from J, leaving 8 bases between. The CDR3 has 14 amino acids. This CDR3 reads CASSPDRTQETQYF. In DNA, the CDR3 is TGTGCCAGCTCACCAGACAGGACCCAAGAGACCCAGTACTTC. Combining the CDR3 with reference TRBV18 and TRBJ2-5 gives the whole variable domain NAGVMQNPRHLVRRRGQEARLRCSPMKGHSHVYWYRQLPEEGLKFMVYLQKENIIDESGMPKERFSAEFPKEGPSILRIQQVVRGDSAAYFCASSPDRTQETQYFGPGTRLLVL.

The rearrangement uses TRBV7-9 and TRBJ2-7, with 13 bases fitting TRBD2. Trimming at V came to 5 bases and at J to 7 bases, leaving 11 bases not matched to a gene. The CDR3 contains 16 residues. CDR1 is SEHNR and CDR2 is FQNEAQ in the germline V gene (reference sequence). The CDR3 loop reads CASSAPPGLAGWEQYF. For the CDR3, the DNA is TGTGCCAGCAGCGCCCCCCCGGGACTAGCGGGATGGGAGCAGTACTTC.

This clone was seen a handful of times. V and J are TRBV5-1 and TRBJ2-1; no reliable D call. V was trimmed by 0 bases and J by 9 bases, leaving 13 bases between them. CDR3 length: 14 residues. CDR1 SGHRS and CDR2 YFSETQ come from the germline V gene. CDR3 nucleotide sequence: TGCGCCAGCAGCTTGGGGGGTAGCAGGATTGAGCAGTTCTTC. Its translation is CASSLGGSRIEQFF.

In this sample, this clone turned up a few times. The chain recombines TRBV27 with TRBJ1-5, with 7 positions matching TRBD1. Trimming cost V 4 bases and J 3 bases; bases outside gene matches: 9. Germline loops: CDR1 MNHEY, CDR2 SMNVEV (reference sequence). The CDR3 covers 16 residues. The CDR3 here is CASSSSGTAINQPQHF. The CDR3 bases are TGTGCCAGCAGTTCATCCGGGACAGCAATCAATCAGCCCCAGCATTTT.

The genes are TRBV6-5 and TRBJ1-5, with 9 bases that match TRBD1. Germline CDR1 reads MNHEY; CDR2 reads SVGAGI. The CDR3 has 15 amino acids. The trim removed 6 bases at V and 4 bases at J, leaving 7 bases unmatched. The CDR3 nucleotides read TGTGCCAGCAGCCCGGGACAGGGAATAAATCAGCCCCAGCATTTT. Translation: CASSPGQGINQPQHF.

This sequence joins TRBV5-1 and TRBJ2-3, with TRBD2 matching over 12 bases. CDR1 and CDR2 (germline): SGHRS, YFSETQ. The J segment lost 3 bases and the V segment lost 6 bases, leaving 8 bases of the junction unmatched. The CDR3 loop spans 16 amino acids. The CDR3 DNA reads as TGCGCCAGCAAGCTAGCGGGAGGGCCGTCAACAGATACGCAGTATTTT. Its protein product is CASKLAGGPSTDTQYF.

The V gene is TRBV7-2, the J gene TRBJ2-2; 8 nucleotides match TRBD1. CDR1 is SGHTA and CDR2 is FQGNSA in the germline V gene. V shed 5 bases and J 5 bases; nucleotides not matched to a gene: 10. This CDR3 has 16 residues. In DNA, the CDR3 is TGTGCCAGCAGCCCCGGGGACAGGAAACTTACCGGGGAGCTGTTTTTT. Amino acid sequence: CASSPGDRKLTGELFF.

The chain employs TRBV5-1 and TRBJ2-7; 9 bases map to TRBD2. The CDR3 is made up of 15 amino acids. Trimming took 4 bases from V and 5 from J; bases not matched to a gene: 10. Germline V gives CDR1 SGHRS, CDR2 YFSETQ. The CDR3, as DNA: TGCGCCAGCAGCCCCACTGTAGCGGGAGTTAACGAGCAGTACTTC. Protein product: CASSPTVAGVNEQYF.

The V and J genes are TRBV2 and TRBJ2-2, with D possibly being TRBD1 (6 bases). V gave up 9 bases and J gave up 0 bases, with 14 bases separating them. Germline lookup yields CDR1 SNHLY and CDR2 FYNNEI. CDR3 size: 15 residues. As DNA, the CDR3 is TGTGCCAGTTACCGCACAGGGCCGAACACCGGGGAGCTGTTTTTT. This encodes CASYRTGPNTGELFF.

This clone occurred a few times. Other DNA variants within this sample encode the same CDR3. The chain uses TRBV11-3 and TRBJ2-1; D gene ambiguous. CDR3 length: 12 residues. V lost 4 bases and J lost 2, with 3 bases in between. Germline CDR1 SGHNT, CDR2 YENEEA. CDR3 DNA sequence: TGTGCCAGCAGCTCAACCTACAATGAGCAGTTCTTC. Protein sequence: CASSSTYNEQFF.

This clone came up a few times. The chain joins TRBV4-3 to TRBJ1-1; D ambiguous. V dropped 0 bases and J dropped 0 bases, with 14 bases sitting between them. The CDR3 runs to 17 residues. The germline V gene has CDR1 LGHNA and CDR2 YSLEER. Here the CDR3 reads CASSQDGQQRMNTEAFF. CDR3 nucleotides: TGCGCCAGCAGCCAAGATGGGCAGCAACGCATGAACACTGAAGCTTTCTTT.

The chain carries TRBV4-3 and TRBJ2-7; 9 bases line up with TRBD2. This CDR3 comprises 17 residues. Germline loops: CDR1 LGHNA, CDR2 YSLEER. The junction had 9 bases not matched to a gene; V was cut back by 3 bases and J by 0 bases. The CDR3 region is CASSQTTGTSLSYEQYF. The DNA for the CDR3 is TGCGCCAGCAGCCAGACCACCGGGACTAGCCTCTCCTACGAGCAGTACTTC.

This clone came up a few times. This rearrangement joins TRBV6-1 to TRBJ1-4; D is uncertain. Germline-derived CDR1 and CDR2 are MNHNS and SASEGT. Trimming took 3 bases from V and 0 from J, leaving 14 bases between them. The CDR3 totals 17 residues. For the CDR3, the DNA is TGTGCCAGCAGTGAGCGCCGGACGCCCGCAACTAATGAAAAACTGTTTTTT. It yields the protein CASSERRTPATNEKLFF.

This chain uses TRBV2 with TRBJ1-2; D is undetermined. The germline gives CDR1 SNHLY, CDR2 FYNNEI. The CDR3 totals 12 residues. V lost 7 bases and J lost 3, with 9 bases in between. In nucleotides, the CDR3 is TGTGCCAGCACGGCAGCCCACTATGGCTACACCTTC. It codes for CASTAAHYGYTF.

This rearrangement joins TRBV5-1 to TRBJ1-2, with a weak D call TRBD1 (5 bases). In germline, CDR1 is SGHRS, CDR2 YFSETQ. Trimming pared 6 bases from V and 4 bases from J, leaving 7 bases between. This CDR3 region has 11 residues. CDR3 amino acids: CASTDSYGYTF. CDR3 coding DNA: TGCGCCAGCACCGACAGCTATGGCTACACCTTC.

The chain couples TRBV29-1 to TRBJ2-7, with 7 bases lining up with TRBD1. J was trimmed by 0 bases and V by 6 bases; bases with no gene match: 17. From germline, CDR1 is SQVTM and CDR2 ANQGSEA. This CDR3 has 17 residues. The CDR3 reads CSVSTDIRTGVSYEQYF. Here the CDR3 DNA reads TGCAGCGTCTCCACAGATATAAGGACAGGTGTCTCCTACGAGCAGTACTTC.

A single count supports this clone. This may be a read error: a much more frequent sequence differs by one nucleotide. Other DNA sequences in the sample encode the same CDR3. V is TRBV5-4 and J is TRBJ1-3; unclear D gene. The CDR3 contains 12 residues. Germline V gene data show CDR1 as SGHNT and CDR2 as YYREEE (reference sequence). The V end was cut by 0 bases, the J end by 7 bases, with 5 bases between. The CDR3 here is CASSLDGNTIYF. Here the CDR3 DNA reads TGTGCCAGCAGCTTGGACGGGAACACCATATATTTT.

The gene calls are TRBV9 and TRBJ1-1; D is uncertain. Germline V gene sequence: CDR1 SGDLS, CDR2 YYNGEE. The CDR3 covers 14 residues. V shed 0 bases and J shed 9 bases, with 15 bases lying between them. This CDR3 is CASSVDAEGWKAFF. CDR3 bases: TGTGCCAGCAGCGTAGATGCTGAAGGCTGGAAAGCTTTCTTT.

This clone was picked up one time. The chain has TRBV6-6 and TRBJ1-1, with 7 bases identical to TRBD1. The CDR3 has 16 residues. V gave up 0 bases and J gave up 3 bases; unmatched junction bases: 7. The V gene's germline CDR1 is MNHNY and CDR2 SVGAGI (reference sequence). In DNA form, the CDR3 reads TGTGCCAGCAGTTACTCGGTCAGGGGGGTAGACACTGAAGCTTTCTTT. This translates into CASSYSVRGVDTEAFF.

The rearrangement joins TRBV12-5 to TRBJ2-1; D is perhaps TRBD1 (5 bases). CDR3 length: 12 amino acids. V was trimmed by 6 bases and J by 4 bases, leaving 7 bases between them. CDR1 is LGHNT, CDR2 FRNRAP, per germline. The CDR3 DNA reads TGTGCTAGTGGGCAGGGTTACAATGAGCAGTTCTTC. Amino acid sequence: CASGQGYNEQFF.

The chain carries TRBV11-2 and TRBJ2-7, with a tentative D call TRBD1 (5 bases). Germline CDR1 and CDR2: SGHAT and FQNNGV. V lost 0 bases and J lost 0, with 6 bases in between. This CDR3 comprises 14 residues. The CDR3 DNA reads TGTGCCAGCAGCTTAGACCAGGGCTCCTACGAGCAGTACTTC. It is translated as CASSLDQGSYEQYF.

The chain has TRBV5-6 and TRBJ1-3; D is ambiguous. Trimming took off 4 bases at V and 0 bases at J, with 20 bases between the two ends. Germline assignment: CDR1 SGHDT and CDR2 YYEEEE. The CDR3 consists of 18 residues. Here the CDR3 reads CASSPDLGGYSSGNTIYF. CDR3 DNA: TGTGCCAGCAGCCCGGACTTGGGCGGATACAGCTCTGGAAACACCATATATTTT.

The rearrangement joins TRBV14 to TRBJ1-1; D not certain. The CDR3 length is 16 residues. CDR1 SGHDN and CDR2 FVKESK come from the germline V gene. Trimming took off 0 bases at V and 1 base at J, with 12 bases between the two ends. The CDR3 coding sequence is TGTGCCAGCAGCCAAGATAGCGAACGAAGGAACACTGAAGCTTTCTTT. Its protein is CASSQDSERRNTEAFF.

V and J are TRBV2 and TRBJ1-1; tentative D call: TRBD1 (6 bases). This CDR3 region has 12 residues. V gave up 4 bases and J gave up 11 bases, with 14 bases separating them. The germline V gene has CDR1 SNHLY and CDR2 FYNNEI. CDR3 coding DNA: TGTGCCAGCAGTGTCCTAGGGGGTTGGGCTTTCTTT. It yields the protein CASSVLGGWAFF.

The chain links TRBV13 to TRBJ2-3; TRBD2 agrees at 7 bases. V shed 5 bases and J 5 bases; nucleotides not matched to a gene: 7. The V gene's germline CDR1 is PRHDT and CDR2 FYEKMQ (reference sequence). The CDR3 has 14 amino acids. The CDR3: CASSRERDEDTQYF. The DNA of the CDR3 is TGTGCCAGCAGCCGCGAGCGGGACGAAGATACGCAGTATTTT.

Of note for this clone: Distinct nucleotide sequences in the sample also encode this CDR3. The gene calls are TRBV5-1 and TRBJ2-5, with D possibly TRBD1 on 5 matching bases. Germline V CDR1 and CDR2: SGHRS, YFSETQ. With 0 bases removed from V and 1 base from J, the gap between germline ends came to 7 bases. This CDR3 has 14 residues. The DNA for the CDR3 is TGCGCCAGCAGCTTGGGGGGCGGCCAAGAGACCCAGTACTTC. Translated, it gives CASSLGGGQETQYF.

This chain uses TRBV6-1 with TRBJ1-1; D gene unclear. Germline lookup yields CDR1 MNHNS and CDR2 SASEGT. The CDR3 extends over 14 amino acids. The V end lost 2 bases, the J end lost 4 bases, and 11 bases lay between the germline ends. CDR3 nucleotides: TGTGCCAGCAGTGAACAGCCTGCTAGCACTGAAGCTTTCTTT. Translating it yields CASSEQPASTEAFF.